These 4 T cell receptor beta chains share one sample of origin, sequenced in a study of blood T cell repertoires in COVID-19. TCRdb's table, derived via immunoSEQ multiplex PCR, lists solely in-frame clones and lacks some. This table holds 430,000 or so clones, about 88% found once. The sequencing input was PBMCs or T cells enriched from blood (not recorded which). All receptors derive from a woman between 18 and 29 years old who had been exposed to COVID-19.

The chain links TRBV4-3 to TRBJ2-7; a possible D gene is TRBD1 (6 bases). Germline CDR1 is LGHNA and CDR2 is YSLEER. The CDR3 totals 14 residues. The V end was cut by 3 bases, the J end by 3 bases, with 12 bases between. This CDR3 reads CASSHDQGNYEQYF. CDR3 coding DNA: TGCGCCAGCAGCCATGATCAGGGGAACTACGAGCAGTACTTC.

The chain couples TRBV10-1 to TRBJ1-1, with D uncertain. Germline CDR1 and CDR2: WNHNN and SYGVQD (reference sequence). The CDR3 sequence is 14 residues long. V was cut by 6 bases and J by 0 bases, with 11 bases left in between. The DNA of the CDR3 is TGCGCCAGCAGGCCAGGACTGATGAACACTGAAGCTTTCTTT. It is translated as CASRPGLMNTEAFF.

The rearrangement uses TRBV11-2 and TRBJ2-1, with 8 bases matching TRBD1. The CDR3 is made up of 15 amino acids. With V trimmed by 5 bases and J by 9 bases, 12 bases remained unmatched. Germline CDR1 SGHAT, CDR2 FQNNGV. The CDR3 loop is CASSPGQGGITEQFF. CDR3 bases: TGTGCCAGCAGCCCAGGACAGGGCGGCATCACTGAGCAGTTCTTC.

The rearrangement joins TRBV5-1 to TRBJ1-4; 7 bases match TRBD1. Germline CDR1 is SGHRS and CDR2 is YFSETQ. V lost 3 bases to trimming and J lost 4 bases; unmatched junction nucleotides: 6. The CDR3 is made up of 15 amino acids. For the CDR3, the DNA is TGCGCCAGCAGCTCCCGGACAGGACTTAATGAAAAACTGTTTTTT. This translates into CASSSRTGLNEKLFF.